This T cell receptor beta chain was captured in a study of identical twins. Study-wide results and caveats: Memory repertoires showed no such pattern, whereas abundant cord blood beta clonotypes carried fewer insertions.

CDR1 SEHNR and CDR2 FQNEAQ come from the germline V gene (reference sequence). Trimming stripped 3 bases from V and 2 bases from J, with 11 bases between. The CDR3 spans 15 residues. This clonotype has a handful of counts. Antigen: not known. TCRdb re-called the 5' RACE reads with MiXCR, one entry per CDR3 protein. The data contain approximately 500,000 distinct CDR3 sequences, approximately 24% of them singletons. The data also belong to a second study, concerning T cells expressing NK-cell markers. That work states: Source material for TCR beta repertoires consisted of sorted CD3+CD56+NKG2C+, CD3+CD56+NKG2C- and CD3+CD56-NKG2C+ T cells.

Sequencing input: CD4+ T cells sorted from blood. The chain carries TRBV7-9 and TRBJ2-1; D possibly corresponds to TRBD2 (6 bases). The TCR sequence derives from a woman aged 18-29 years in good health. The CDR3 sequence: CASSFPGGPYNEQFF. The CDR3 nucleotides read TGTGCCAGCAGCTTCCCCGGGGGACCCTACAATGAGCAGTTCTTC.